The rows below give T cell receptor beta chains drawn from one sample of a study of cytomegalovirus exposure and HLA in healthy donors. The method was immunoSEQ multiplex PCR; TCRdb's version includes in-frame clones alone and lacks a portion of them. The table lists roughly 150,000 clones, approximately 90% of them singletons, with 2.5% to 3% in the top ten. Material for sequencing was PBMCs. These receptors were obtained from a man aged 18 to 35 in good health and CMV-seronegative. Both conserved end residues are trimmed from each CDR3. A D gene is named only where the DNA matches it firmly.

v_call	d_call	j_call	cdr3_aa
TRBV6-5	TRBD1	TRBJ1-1	ASQTGGVMYTEAF
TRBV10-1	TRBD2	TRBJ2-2	ASSPGLAGVEELF
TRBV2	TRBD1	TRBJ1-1	ASSEQQGIRNTEAF
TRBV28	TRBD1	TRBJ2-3	ASWDRATDTQY
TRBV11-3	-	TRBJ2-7	ASSEGPGDHEQY
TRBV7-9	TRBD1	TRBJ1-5	ASSFPRQGHQPQH
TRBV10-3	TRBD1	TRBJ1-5	AISGRRQGASGNQPQH
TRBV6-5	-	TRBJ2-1	ASSYPGSSNEQF
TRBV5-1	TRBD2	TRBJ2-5	ASSLAPGGQETQY
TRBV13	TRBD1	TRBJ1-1	ASSLARTGTHTEAF
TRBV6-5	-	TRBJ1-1	ASNPQMNTEAF
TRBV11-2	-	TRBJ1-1	ASSGRIFTEAF
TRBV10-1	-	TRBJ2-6	ASSDLGRGGLPGANVLT
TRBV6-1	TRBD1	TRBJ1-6	ASTQWTGGGSPLH
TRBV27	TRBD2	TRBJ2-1	ASSLKPITGLGGNEQF
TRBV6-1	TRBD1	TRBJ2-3	ASRQGASTDTQY
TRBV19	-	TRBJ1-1	ASSFGESDTEAF
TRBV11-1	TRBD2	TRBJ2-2	ASSPGEIAGDTGELF
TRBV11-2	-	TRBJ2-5	ASSLGQRRQETQY
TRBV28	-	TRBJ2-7	ASSLGLEQY
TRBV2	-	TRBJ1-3	ASSERALSGNTIY
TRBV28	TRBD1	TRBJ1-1	ASSLVGGADTEAF
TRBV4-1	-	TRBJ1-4	ASSQTGIYEKLF
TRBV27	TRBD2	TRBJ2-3	ASSPTSGRTPDTQY
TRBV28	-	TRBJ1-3	ASSLSLGNTIY
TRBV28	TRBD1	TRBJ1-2	ASSFSYGTGDYGYT
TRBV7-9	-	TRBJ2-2	ASSLGPGELF
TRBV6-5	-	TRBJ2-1	ASSYRVYNEQF
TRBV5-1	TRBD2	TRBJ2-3	ASSWTSGGPGTQY
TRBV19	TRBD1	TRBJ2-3	ASSSRQGMTDTQY
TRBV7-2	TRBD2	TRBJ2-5	ASSWTSGGQETQY
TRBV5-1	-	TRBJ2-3	ASSLDSRSSTDTQY
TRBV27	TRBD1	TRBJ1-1	ASSRQTGGGYTEAF
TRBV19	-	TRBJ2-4	ASSMARLAKNIQY
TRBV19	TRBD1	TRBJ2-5	ASSTLRGPQETQY
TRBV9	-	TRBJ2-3	ASSVDRSTDTQY
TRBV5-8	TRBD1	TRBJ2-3	ASSLGAGGADTQY
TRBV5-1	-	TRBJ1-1	ASSLDGGWNTEAF
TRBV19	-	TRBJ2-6	ASSIEHRRSGANVLT
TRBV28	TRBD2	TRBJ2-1	ASNIDPLAGGPSEQF
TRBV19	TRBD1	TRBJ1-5	ASSFPKIQGTPQH
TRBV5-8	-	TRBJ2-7	ASRGAGMGEQY
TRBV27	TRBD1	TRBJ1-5	ASSLGSGTGQDQPQH
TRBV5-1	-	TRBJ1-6	ASSGTGTDNSPLH
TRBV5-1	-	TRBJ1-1	ASAGLTEAF
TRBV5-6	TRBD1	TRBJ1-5	ASSLWGQGVPQH
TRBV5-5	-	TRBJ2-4	ASSLGLGQGKLAKNIQY
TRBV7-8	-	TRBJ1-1	ASSPTAVGYEAF
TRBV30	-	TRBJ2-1	AWDSKLYNEQF
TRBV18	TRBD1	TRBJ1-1	ASSQRQGAPNTEAF
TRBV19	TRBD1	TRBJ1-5	ASTPQGARQPQH
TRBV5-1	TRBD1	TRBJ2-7	ASSLEGQGSDEQY
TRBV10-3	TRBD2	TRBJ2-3	AISEFGGGDTQY
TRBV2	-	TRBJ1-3	ASTWATGNTIY
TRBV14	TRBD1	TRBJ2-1	ASSKEHRGANEQF
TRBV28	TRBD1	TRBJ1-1	ASIRGRENTEAF
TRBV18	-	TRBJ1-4	ASSRGLNEKLF